This entry features one T cell receptor beta chain sequence. This clonotype showed up just a few times. Its antigen is currently not known. The sample holds no much larger clone one base away, and base qualities are not on file. The data originate from a study of patients and donors after allogeneic stem cell transplantation (dated by TCRdb to 2020 to 2022). Unmatched junction bases come to 11, with V trimmed by 3 bases and J by 3 bases. The CDR3 goes from the cysteine to the phenylalanine over 15 residues. Solely the CDR3 DNA is kept, with 45 bases framed from the first base. The germline V gene (reference sequence) provides CDR1 DFQATT and CDR2 SNEGSKA. To prepare the library, RT-PCR was applied. Sequencer: NextSeq 550. Using fastp at Q25 and MiXCR, TCRdb reprocessed the public reads and kept productive beta chains. When rows share a CDR3 protein, they turn into one entry using the most common DNA and genes. The table for this sample lists 50,000 to 60,000 distinct CDR3 sequences; roughly 15% of them were counted only once. The ten top clones hold less than 35% of the sample.

This receptor was taken from a human donor who was either an allogeneic HSCT recipient or a stem cell or donor lymphocyte infusion donor (not recorded which). It is not recorded whose cells these are; they may come from a transplant donor. The sequencing sample was made of blood, either unsorted or a sorted T cell fraction (not recorded which). The chain is made from TRBV20-1 and TRBJ2-7, with 7 middle bases fitting TRBD2. Here is the DNA: TGCAGTGCTAGTCTAGCGGTCCGGAGTTTCTACGAGCAGTACTTC. Translated, it reads CSASLAVRSFYEQYF.